This entry lists 30 T cell receptor beta chains sequenced from one sample in a study of T cells after yellow fever vaccination. One entry per CDR3 protein, called by TCRdb with MiXCR from the 5' RACE reads. The sample includes some 560,000 distinct CDR3 sequences, less than 20% seen only once; the top ten take around 16%. The specimen was PBMCs, collected around 5 days after the first yellow fever vaccination. The receptors were sampled from a man between 18 and 35 years old who received the YFV17D yellow fever vaccine.

The chain combines TRBV19 with TRBJ2-2; D is unclear. The V gene's germline CDR1 is LNHDA and CDR2 SQIVND (reference sequence). The CDR3 runs 11 residues. V gave up 6 bases and J gave up 6 bases, with 5 bases separating them. The CDR3 sequence is CASRFAGELFF. As DNA, the CDR3 is TGTGCCAGTAGGTTCGCCGGGGAGCTGTTTTTT.

This sequence joins TRBV6-2 or TRBV6-3 and TRBJ1-4; 7 nucleotides align to TRBD1. The CDR3 loop spans 14 amino acids. Germline values: CDR1 MNHEY, CDR2 SVGEGT. Losses at the gene ends were 10 bases for V and 4 bases for J; bases not matched to a gene: 9. CDR3 in DNA: TGTGCCATCGTACAGGGGTCTGGTAATGAAAAACTGTTTTTT. It specifies CAIVQGSGNEKLFF.

This clonotype was seen a handful of times. The rearrangement links TRBV7-9 to TRBJ2-7; no firm D call. CDR1 and CDR2 (germline): SEHNR, FQNEAQ (reference sequence). The CDR3 consists of 15 residues. Trimming took 3 bases from V and 1 from J, leaving 13 bases between them. CDR3 bases: TGTGCCAGCAGCTTTGGCTCCAGCGAATCCTACGAGCAGTACTTC. It specifies CASSFGSSESYEQYF.

The V and J genes are TRBV7-2 and TRBJ2-3, with 10 bases fitting TRBD2. In germline, CDR1 is SGHTA, CDR2 FQGNSA. The CDR3 spans 14 residues. The V gene end was trimmed by 5 bases and the J gene end by 4 bases; junction bases not matched to a gene: 3. The CDR3 reads CASSILAGPDTQYF. The CDR3 DNA is TGTGCCAGCAGCATACTAGCGGGGCCAGATACGCAGTATTTT. The full variable domain, rest sourced from reference TRBV7-2 and TRBJ2-3, is GAGVSQSPSNKVTEKGKDVELRCDPISGHTALYWYRQSLGQGLEFLIYFQGNSAPDKSGLPSDRFSAERTGGSVSTLTIQRTQQEDSAVYLCASSILAGPDTQYFGPGTRLTVL.

The chain is built from TRBV7-6 and TRBJ2-1, with 12 positions matching TRBD1. The CDR3 length is 18 residues. Germline V gene lookup returns CDR1 SGHVS and CDR2 FNYEAQ. Trimming at V came to 1 base and at J to 7 bases, leaving 11 bases not matched to a gene. The CDR3 protein is CASSLGQVGQGAGNEQFF. The CDR3 nucleotides are TGTGCCAGCAGCTTAGGTCAGGTGGGACAGGGGGCTGGGAATGAGCAGTTCTTC.

This clonotype has only a few counts. The genes are TRBV18 and TRBJ1-4; TRBD1 matches at 7 bases. The CDR3 totals 13 residues. V dropped 10 bases and J dropped 4; count of bases not matched to a gene: 6. Germline V gives CDR1 KGHSH, CDR2 LQKENI. The CDR3 DNA is TGTGCCACCGCAGGGGGAATTAATGAAAAACTGTTTTTT. Protein sequence: CATAGGINEKLFF.

This clonotype appeared many times. The chain employs TRBV12-3 or TRBV12-4 and TRBJ2-4; no clear D gene. This CDR3 contains 14 residues. With 3 bases removed from V and 7 bases from J, the gap between germline ends came to 13 bases. The chain's CDR3 is CASSLGLEYNIQYF. CDR3 nucleotide sequence: TGTGCCAGCAGTTTGGGCCTCGAGTATAACATTCAGTACTTC.

This chain uses TRBV7-3 with TRBJ1-6; 7 bases match TRBD1. Germline loops: CDR1 SGHTA, CDR2 FQGTGA. CDR3 length: 14 residues. The trim removed 5 bases at V and 8 bases at J, leaving 6 bases unmatched. CDR3 DNA sequence: TGTGCCAGCAGCCAGGGGGGGAGTCATTCACCCCTCCACTTT. Its protein is CASSQGGSHSPLHF.

V usage is TRBV11-2 and J usage is TRBJ2-2, with 7 nucleotides matching TRBD1. The CDR3 extends over 15 amino acids. Germline CDR1 reads SGHAT; CDR2 reads FQNNGV. J lost 10 bases, V lost 5 bases, and 13 bases had no gene match. CDR3 region: CASSPLQGWFLELFF. CDR3 bases: TGTGCCAGCAGCCCCTTACAGGGGTGGTTTTTGGAGCTGTTTTTT.

This clonotype occurred a few times. J is TRBJ2-1 and V is TRBV6-2 or TRBV6-3; TRBD1 aligns across 11 bases. Germline CDR1 reads MNHEY; CDR2 reads SVGEGT. The trim removed 6 bases at V and 8 bases at J, leaving 12 bases unmatched. The CDR3 consists of 16 residues. CDR3: CASSATGDRGYHEQFF. The DNA of the CDR3 is TGTGCCAGCAGCGCGACCGGGGACAGGGGGTATCATGAGCAGTTCTTC.

This clonotype was found a few times. This CDR3 reads CASQGLTEAFF. CDR3 nucleotide sequence: TGTGCCAGCCAGGGGCTGACTGAAGCTTTCTTT. The gene calls are TRBV7-8 and TRBJ1-1, with TRBD1 as a possible D gene (6 bases). The CDR3 covers 11 residues. Trimming pared 8 bases from V and 5 bases from J, leaving 9 bases between. CDR1 and CDR2 (germline): SGHVS, FQNEAQ.

This clonotype was seen a few times. The rearrangement uses TRBV7-8 and TRBJ2-5; D may be TRBD1 (5 bases). This CDR3 is 14 amino acids long. The V gene's germline CDR1 is SGHVS and CDR2 FQNEAQ. V lost 3 bases and J lost 5, with 13 bases in between. In nucleotides, the CDR3 is TGTGCCAGCAGCTTGAAAGGGGTGCGGGAGACCCAGTACTTC. This gives the protein CASSLKGVRETQYF.

This clonotype occurred a few times. The chain combines TRBV5-1 with TRBJ2-2; D possibly matches TRBD1 or TRBD2 (5 bases each). Trimming pared 0 bases from V and 8 bases from J, leaving 11 bases between. CDR1 is SGHRS, CDR2 YFSETQ, per germline. This CDR3 region has 14 residues. CDR3 nucleotide sequence: TGCGCCAGCAGCTTGGGGGACCGAGGAGGGGAGCTGTTTTTT. It is translated as CASSLGDRGGELFF.

This clonotype was detected only a few times. The rearrangement links TRBV5-1 to TRBJ2-5, with 7 bases matching TRBD2. CDR1 is SGHRS and CDR2 is YFSETQ in the germline V gene. V lost 0 bases to trimming and J lost 1 base; unmatched junction nucleotides: 3. This CDR3 spans 15 amino acids. The CDR3 reads CASSLASGIQETQYF. CDR3 nucleotides: TGCGCCAGCAGCTTGGCTAGCGGAATCCAAGAGACCCAGTACTTC.

This sequence joins TRBV7-2 and TRBJ2-4, with 8 bases fitting TRBD2. V gave up 0 bases and J gave up 6 bases; unmatched junction bases: 7. CDR3 length: 16 amino acids. Germline V gives CDR1 SGHTA, CDR2 FQGNSA. This chain's CDR3 is CASSLASGGPGNIQYF. The CDR3 DNA reads TGTGCCAGCAGCTTAGCGTCGGGGGGGCCGGGAAACATTCAGTACTTC.

The V call is TRBV5-6, the J call TRBJ2-5, with D possibly TRBD2 on 5 matching bases. The V gene's germline CDR1 is SGHDT and CDR2 YYEEEE. Deletions cut 4 bases from V and 3 bases from J, with 10 bases between. This CDR3 is 13 amino acids long. The CDR3, as DNA: TGTGCCAGCAGCACGACTATTAAAGAGACCCAGTACTTC. It codes for CASSTTIKETQYF.

This clonotype was counted at least ten times. The chain has TRBV10-3 and TRBJ2-5, with 9 bases lining up with TRBD2. CDR1 and CDR2 (germline): ENHRY, SYGVKD. V gave up 0 bases and J gave up 5 bases; unmatched junction bases: 7. The CDR3 has 16 residues. This CDR3 is CAISESGLAGMETQYF. The CDR3 DNA reads TGTGCCATCAGTGAGTCAGGCCTAGCGGGGATGGAGACCCAGTACTTC.

This clonotype has a handful of counts. The V gene is TRBV5-1, the J gene TRBJ1-4; D is perhaps TRBD1 (5 bases). Trimming removed 5 bases at V and 1 base at J, with 9 bases between. This CDR3 is built from 14 residues. CDR1 SGHRS and CDR2 YFSETQ come from the germline V gene. The CDR3 DNA reads as TGCGCCAGCAGGAGGGACGGAACTAATGAAAAACTGTTTTTT. Residues: CASRRDGTNEKLFF.

This clonotype was found a few times. This chain joins TRBV5-1 and TRBJ2-2, with D hard to call. Germline V gives CDR1 SGHRS, CDR2 YFSETQ. The CDR3 runs 17 residues. With 1 base removed from V and 4 bases from J, the gap between germline ends came to 17 bases. The CDR3 bases are TGCGCCAGCAGCTTGCTTGCCGCGACTCTCCCCACCGGGGAGCTGTTTTTT. Protein product: CASSLLAATLPTGELFF.

This clonotype was observed many times. The chain couples TRBV20-1 to TRBJ2-3, with no clear D. Germline lookup yields CDR1 DFQATT and CDR2 SNEGSKA (reference sequence). CDR3 length equals 15 residues. The V end lost 2 bases, the J end lost 3 bases, and 15 bases lay between the germline ends. The CDR3 DNA reads TGCAGTGCTAGAATCCCCCTAGGCCCAACAGATACGCAGTATTTT. Encoded protein: CSARIPLGPTDTQYF.

The rearrangement uses TRBV4-1 and TRBJ2-3; 16 positions agree with TRBD2. The CDR3 length is 21 residues. The germline gives CDR1 MGHRA, CDR2 YSYEKL. Unmatched junction bases numbered 15, after V lost 4 bases and J lost 2 bases. CDR3 DNA sequence: TGCGCCAGCAGCCTAACGTATTCCGGGACTAGCGGGGGGGCGTACACAGATACGCAGTATTTT. Translated, it gives CASSLTYSGTSGGAYTDTQYF.

This clonotype has more than one count but fewer than ten. The chain couples TRBV19 to TRBJ1-1; possible D gene TRBD1, 6 bases. Germline V CDR1 and CDR2: LNHDA, SQIVND (reference sequence). There are 15 residues in the CDR3. Trimming took off 4 bases at V and 3 bases at J, with 15 bases between the two ends. This CDR3 is CASSTRDTLDTEAFF. The CDR3 DNA is TGTGCCAGTAGTACAAGGGACACGCTCGACACTGAAGCTTTCTTT.

The chain combines TRBV7-2 with TRBJ2-7; TRBD2 aligns across 8 bases. After removal of 1 base from V and 7 bases from J, the junction contained 9 bases not matched to a gene. CDR3 length: 15 amino acids. CDR1 SGHTA and CDR2 FQGNSA come from the germline V gene. The CDR3 bases are TGTGCCAGCAGCTTAGGTCCAGCGGGGGCAGGGGAGCAGTACTTC. Protein product: CASSLGPAGAGEQYF.

CDR3 residues: CASRAQGGNTGELFF. The CDR3 coding sequence is TGCGCCAGCCGGGCACAAGGGGGGAACACCGGGGAGCTGTTTTTT. The chain has TRBV4-1 and TRBJ2-2; a weak D match, TRBD1 (6 bases). The CDR3 runs 15 residues. The V gene's germline CDR1 is MGHRA and CDR2 YSYEKL. V was shortened by 8 bases and J by 1 base, with 14 bases between the two germline ends.

The V and J genes are TRBV15 and TRBJ2-5; D remains unclear. CDR1 and CDR2 from the germline V gene are LNHNV and YYDKDF (reference sequence). Trimming stripped 1 base from V and 1 base from J, with 4 bases between. This CDR3 region has 13 residues. This CDR3 reads CATSRVGQETQYF. DNA for the CDR3: TGTGCCACCAGCAGAGTGGGCCAAGAGACCCAGTACTTC. Full variable domain (missing parts from reference TRBV15 and TRBJ2-5): DAMVIQNPRYQVTQFGKPVTLSCSQTLNHNVMYWYQQKSSQAPKLLFHYYDKDFNNEADTPDNFQSRRPNTSFCFLDIRSPGLGDTAMYLCATSRVGQETQYFGPGTRLLVL.

This clonotype was recorded a few times. The J gene is TRBJ2-7, the V gene TRBV2; D not certain. Trimming stripped 3 bases from V and 6 bases from J, with 15 bases between. Germline CDR1 reads SNHLY; CDR2 reads FYNNEI. The CDR3 length is 14 residues. The CDR3 bases are TGTGCCAGCAGTGAGGGTCTCCGGGTTGCCGAGCAGTACTTC. This gives the protein CASSEGLRVAEQYF.

The chain recombines TRBV4-1 with TRBJ1-5, with D unresolved. Trimming pared 6 bases from V and 2 bases from J, leaving 14 bases between. Germline CDR1 MGHRA, CDR2 YSYEKL. The CDR3 runs to 15 residues. DNA of the CDR3: TGCGCCAGCAGTTCCCGATTCGTCGGCAATCAGCCCCAGCATTTT. Protein product: CASSSRFVGNQPQHF.

V gene TRBV6-1 combines with J gene TRBJ1-6; 7 bases match TRBD1. Germline lookup yields CDR1 MNHNS and CDR2 SASEGT. V dropped 6 bases and J dropped 8; count of bases not matched to a gene: 7. The CDR3 sequence is 14 residues long. The CDR3 DNA reads TGTGCCAGCAGCTCCAACAGGGGCCATTCACCCCTCCACTTT. Translation gives CASSSNRGHSPLHF.

CDR3: CASSLLPSGASYEQYF. Here the CDR3 DNA reads TGTGCCAGCAGTTTACTTCCTAGCGGGGCCTCCTACGAGCAGTACTTC. The V gene is TRBV27, the J gene TRBJ2-7, with 9 bases that match TRBD2. The ends lost 2 bases at V and 0 bases at J; junction bases unmatched: 5. CDR3 length equals 16 residues. Germline V lookup: CDR1 MNHEY, CDR2 SMNVEV (reference sequence).

The chain recombines TRBV10-3 with TRBJ2-3; 13 bases align to TRBD2. CDR3 length: 18 residues. V lost 2 bases, J lost 4 bases, and 9 bases stayed unmatched. CDR1 is ENHRY, CDR2 SYGVKD, per germline. This chain's CDR3 is CAISERYSTSGGPDTQYF. CDR3 DNA: TGTGCCATCAGTGAGCGGTACTCGACTAGCGGGGGGCCAGATACGCAGTATTTT.